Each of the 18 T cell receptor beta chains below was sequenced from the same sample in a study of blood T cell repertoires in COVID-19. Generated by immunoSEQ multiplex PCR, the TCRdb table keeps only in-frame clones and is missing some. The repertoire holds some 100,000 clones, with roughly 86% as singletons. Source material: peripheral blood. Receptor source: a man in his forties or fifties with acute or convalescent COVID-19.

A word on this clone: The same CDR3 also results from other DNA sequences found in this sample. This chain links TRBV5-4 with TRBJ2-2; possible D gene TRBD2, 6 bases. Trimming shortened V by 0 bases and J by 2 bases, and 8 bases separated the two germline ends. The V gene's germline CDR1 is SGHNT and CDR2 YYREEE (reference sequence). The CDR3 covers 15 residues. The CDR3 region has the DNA TGTGCCAGCAGCTTGGGTAGCGGAAACACCGGGGAGCTGTTTTTT. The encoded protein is CASSLGSGNTGELFF.

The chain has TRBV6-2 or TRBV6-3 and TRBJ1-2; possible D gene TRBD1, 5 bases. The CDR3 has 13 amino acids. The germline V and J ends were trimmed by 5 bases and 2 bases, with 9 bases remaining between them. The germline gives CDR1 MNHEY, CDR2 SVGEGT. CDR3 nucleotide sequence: TGTGCCAGCAGTCCACGGGGGAACTATGGCTACACCTTC. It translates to CASSPRGNYGYTF.

The CDR3 loop reads CASRGLAGGYEQYF. The CDR3 DNA reads as TGTGCCAGCAGGGGCCTAGCGGGAGGGTACGAGCAGTACTTC. The chain recombines TRBV6-5 with TRBJ2-7; TRBD2 matches at 12 bases. This CDR3 comprises 14 residues. Germline V gene lookup returns CDR1 MNHEY and CDR2 SVGAGI. The ends lost 6 bases at V and 4 bases at J; junction bases unmatched: 4.

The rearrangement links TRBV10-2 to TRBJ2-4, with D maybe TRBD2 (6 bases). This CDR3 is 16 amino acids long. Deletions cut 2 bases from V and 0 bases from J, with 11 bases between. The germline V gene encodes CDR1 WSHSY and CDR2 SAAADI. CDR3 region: CASSEIRGVAKNIQYF. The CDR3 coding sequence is TGCGCCAGCAGTGAGATCCGCGGGGTAGCCAAAAACATTCAGTACTTC.

The CDR3, as DNA: TGTGCCTGGAGTACAGCCCCTCCAGGGCCATATCGCAATCAGCCCCAGCATTTT. Its translation is CAWSTAPPGPYRNQPQHF. The chain is built from TRBV30 and TRBJ1-5, with D possibly matching TRBD1 (5 bases). Germline CDR1 is GTSNPN and CDR2 is SVGIG (reference sequence). The CDR3 has 18 residues. V lost 2 bases to trimming and J lost 2 bases, with 22 bases between them.

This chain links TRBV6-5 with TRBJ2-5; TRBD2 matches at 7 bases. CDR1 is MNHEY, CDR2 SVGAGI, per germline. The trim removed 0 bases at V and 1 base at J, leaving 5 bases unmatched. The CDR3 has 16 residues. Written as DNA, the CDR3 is TGTGCCAGCAGTTACTCGATAGCGGGTGTCCAAGAGACCCAGTACTTC. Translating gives CASSYSIAGVQETQYF.

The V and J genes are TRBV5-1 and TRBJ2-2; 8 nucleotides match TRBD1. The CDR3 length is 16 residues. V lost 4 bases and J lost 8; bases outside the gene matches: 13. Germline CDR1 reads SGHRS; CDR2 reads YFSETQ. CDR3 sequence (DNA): TGCGCCAGCAGCACCGGACAGGGTGAAACCGCTGGGGAGCTGTTTTTT. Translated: CASSTGQGETAGELFF.

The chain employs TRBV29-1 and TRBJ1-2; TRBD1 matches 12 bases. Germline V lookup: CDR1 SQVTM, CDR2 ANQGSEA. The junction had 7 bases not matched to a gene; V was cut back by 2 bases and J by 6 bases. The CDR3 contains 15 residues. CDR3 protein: CSVESGTGGVDGYTF. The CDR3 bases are TGCAGCGTTGAATCCGGGACAGGGGGCGTTGATGGCTACACCTTC.

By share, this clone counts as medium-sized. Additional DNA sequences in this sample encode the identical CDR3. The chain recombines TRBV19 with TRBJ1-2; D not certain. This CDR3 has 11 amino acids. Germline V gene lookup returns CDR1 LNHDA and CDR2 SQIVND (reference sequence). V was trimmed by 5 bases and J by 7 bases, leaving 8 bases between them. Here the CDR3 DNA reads TGTGCCAGTAGTCCCGGGGTTGGCTACACCTTC. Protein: CASSPGVGYTF.

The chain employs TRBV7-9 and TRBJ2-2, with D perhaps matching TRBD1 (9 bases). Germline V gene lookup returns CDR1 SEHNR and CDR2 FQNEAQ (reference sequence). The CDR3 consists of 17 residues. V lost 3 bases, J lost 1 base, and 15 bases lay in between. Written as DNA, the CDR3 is TGTGCCAGCAGCTTTTTAGCGGGACAGGGGAACACCGGGGAGCTGTTTTTT. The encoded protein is CASSFLAGQGNTGELFF.

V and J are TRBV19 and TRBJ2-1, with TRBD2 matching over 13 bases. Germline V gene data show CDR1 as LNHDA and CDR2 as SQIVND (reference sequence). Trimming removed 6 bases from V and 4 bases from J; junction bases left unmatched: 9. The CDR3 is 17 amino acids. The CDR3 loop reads CASRRTSGSLGYNEQFF. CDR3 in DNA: TGTGCCAGTAGGAGGACTAGCGGGAGCCTCGGTTACAATGAGCAGTTCTTC.

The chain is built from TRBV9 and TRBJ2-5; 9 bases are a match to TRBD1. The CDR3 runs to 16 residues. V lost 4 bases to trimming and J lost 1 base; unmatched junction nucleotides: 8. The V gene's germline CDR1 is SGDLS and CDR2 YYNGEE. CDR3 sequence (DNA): TGTGCCAGCAGCCCCCGACAGGGGGAGGGCCAAGAGACCCAGTACTTC. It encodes CASSPRQGEGQETQYF.

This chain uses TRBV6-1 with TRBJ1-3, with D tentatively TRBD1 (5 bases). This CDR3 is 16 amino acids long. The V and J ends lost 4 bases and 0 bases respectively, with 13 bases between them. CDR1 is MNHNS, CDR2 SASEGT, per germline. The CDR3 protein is CASSGEQAFSGNTIYF. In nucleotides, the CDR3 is TGTGCCAGCAGTGGAGAACAGGCGTTCTCTGGAAACACCATATATTTT.

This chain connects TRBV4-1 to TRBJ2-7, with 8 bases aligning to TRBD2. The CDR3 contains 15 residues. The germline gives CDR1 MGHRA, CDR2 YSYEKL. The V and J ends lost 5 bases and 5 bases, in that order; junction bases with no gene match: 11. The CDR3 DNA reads TGCGCCAGCAGCTCAATCGGGACTAGGGTTGACGAGCAGTACTTC. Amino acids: CASSSIGTRVDEQYF.

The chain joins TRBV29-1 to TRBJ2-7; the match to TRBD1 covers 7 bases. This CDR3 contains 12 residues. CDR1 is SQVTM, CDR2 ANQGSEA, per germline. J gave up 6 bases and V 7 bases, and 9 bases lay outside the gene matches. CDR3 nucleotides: TGCAGCGCCCGTCTACAGGGGATCGAGCAGTACTTC. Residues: CSARLQGIEQYF.

The CDR3 DNA sequence: TGTGCCAGCAGTTCATGGGACAGGGCTAGCAATCAGCCCCAGCATTTT. It encodes CASSSWDRASNQPQHF. The chain has TRBV27 and TRBJ1-5, with 9 bases identical to TRBD1. Germline CDR1 MNHEY, CDR2 SMNVEV (reference sequence). CDR3 length equals 16 residues. J lost 0 bases, V lost 4 bases, and 4 bases had no gene match.

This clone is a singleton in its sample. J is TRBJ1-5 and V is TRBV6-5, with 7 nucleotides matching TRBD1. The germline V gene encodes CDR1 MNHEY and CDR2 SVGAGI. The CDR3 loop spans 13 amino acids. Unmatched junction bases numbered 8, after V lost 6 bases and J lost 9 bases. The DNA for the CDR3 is TGTGCCAGCAGAACCCGACAGGGTTCGCCCCAGCATTTT. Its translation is CASRTRQGSPQHF.

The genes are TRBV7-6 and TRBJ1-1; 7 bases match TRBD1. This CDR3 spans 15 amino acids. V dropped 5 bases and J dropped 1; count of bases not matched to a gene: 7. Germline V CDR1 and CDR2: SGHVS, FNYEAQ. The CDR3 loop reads CASSGPQGKNTEAFF. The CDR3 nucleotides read TGTGCCAGCAGCGGACCACAGGGGAAGAACACTGAAGCTTTCTTT.